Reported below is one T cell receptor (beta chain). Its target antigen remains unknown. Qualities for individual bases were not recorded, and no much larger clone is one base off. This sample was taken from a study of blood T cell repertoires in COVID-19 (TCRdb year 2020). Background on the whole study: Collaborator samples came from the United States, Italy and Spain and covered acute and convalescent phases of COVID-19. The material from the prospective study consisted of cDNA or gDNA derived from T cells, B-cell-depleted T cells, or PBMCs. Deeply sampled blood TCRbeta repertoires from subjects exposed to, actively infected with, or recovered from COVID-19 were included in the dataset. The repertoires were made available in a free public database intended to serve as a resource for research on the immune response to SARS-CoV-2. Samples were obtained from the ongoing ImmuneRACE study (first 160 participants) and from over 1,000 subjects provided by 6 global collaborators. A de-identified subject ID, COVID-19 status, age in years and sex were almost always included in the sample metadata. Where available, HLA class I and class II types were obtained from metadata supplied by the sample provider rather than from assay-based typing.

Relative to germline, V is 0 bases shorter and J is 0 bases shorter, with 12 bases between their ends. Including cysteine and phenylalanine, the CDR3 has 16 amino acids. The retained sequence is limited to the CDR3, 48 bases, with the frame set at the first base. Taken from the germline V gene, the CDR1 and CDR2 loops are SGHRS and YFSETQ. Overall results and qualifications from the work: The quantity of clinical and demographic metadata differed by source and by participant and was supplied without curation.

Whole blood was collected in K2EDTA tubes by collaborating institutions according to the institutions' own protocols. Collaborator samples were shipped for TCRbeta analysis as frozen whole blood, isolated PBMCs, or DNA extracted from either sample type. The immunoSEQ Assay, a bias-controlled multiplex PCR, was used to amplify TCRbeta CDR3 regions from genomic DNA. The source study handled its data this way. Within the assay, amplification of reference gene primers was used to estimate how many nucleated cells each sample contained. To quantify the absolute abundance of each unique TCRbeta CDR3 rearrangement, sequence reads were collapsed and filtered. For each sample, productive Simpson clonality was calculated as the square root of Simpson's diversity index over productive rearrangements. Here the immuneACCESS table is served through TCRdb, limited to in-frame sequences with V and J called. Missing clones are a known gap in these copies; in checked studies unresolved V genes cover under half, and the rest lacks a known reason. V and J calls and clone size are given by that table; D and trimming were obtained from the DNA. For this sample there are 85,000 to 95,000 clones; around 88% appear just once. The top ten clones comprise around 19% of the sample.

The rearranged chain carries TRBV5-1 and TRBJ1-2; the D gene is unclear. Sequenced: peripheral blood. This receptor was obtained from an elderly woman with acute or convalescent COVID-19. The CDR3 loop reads CASSLEAASPNYGYTF. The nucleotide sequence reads TGCGCCAGCAGCTTGGAGGCGGCCAGCCCTAACTATGGCTACACCTTC.